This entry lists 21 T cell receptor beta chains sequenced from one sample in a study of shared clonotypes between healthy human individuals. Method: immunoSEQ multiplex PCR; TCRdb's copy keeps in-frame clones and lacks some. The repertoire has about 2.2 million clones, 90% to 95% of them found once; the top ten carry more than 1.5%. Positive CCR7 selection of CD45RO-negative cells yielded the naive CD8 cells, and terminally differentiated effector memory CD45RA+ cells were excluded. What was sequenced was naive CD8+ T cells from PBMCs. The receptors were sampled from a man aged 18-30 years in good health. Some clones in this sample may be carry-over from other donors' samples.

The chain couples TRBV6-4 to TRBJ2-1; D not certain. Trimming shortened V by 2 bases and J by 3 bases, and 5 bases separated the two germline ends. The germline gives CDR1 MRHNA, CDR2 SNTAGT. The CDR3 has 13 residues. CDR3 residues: CASSDRLYNEQFF. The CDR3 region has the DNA TGTGCCAGCAGTGACAGGCTCTACAATGAGCAGTTCTTC.

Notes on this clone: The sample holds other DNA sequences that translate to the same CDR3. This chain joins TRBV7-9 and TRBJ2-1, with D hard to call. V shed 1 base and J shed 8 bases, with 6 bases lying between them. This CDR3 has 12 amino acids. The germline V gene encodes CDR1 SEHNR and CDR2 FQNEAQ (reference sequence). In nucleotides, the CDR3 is TGTGCCAGCAGCTTAGGATCCTATGAGCAGTTCTTC. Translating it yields CASSLGSYEQFF. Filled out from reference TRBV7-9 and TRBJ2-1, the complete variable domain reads DTGVSQNPRHKITKRGQNVTFRCDPISEHNRLYWYRQTLGQGPEFLTYFQNEAQLEKSRLLSDRFSAERPKGSFSTLEIQRTEQGDSAMYLCASSLGSYEQFFGPGTRLTVL.

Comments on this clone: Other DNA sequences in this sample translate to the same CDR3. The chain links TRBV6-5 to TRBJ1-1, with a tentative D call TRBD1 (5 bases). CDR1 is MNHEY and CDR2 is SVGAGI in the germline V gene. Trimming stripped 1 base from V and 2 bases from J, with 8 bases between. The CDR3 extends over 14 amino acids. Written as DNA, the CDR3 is TGTGCCAGCAGTTACTTGGGGGGTAACACTGAAGCTTTCTTT. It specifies CASSYLGGNTEAFF.

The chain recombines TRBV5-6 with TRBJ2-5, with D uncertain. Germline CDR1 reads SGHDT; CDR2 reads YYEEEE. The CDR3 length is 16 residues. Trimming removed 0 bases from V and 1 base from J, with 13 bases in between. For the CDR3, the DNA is TGTGCCAGCAGCTTGGAGTTTGGGTTTTCCCAAGAGACCCAGTACTTC. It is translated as CASSLEFGFSQETQYF.

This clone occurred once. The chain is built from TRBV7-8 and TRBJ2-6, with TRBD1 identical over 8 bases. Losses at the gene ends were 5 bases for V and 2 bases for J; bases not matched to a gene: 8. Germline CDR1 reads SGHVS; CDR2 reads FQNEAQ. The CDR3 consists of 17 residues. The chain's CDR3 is CASSAGTGTPGANVLTF. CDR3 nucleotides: TGTGCCAGCAGCGCAGGGACAGGAACCCCTGGGGCCAACGTCCTGACTTTC.

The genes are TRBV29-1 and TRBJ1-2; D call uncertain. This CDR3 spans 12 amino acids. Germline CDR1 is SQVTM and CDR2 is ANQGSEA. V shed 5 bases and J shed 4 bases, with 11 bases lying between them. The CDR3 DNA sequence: TGCAGCGTTAAAGGCGGCCGCTATGGCTACACCTTC. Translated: CSVKGGRYGYTF.

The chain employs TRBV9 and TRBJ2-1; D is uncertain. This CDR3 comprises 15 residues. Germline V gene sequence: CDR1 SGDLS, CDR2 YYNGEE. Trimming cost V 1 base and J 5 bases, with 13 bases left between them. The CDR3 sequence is CASSVQLEWNNEQFF. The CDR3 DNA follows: TGTGCCAGCAGCGTACAACTGGAATGGAACAATGAGCAGTTCTTC. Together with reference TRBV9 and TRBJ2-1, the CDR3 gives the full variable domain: DSGVTQTPKHLITATGQRVTLRCSPRSGDLSVYWYQQSLDQGLQFLIQYYNGEERAKGNILERFSAQQFPDLHSELNLSSLELGDSALYFCASSVQLEWNNEQFFGPGTRLTVL.

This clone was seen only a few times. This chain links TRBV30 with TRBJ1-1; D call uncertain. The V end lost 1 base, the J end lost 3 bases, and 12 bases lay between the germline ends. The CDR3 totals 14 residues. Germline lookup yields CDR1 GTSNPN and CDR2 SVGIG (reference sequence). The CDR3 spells CAWSGEGWYTEAFF. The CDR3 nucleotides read TGTGCCTGGAGTGGGGAAGGGTGGTACACTGAAGCTTTCTTT. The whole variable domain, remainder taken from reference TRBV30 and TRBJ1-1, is SQTIHQWPATLVQPVGSPLSLECTVEGTSNPNLYWYRQAAGRGLQLLFYSVGIGQISSEVPQNLSASRPQDRQFILSSKKLLLSDSGFYLCAWSGEGWYTEAFFGQGTRLTVV.

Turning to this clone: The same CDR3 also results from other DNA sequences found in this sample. The CDR3 DNA follows: TGCGCCAGCAGCCACGACTCCTACGAGCAGTACTTC. Its protein product is CASSHDSYEQYF. The chain couples TRBV4-1 to TRBJ2-7; D is ambiguous. The CDR3 loop spans 12 amino acids. Germline V gene lookup returns CDR1 MGHRA and CDR2 YSYEKL. V shed 3 bases and J shed 0 bases, with 3 bases lying between them.

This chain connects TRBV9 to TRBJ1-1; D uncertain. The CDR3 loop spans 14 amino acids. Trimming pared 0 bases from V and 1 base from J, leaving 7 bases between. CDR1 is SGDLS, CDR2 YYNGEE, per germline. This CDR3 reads CASSVDWRNTEAFF. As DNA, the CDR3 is TGTGCCAGCAGCGTAGACTGGCGGAACACTGAAGCTTTCTTT.

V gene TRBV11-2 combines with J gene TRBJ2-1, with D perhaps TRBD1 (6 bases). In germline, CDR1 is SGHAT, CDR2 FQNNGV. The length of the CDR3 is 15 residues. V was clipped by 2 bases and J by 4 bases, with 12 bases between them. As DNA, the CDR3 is TGTGCCAGCAGCTTAACCGGGACACTTTACAATGAGCAGTTCTTC. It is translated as CASSLTGTLYNEQFF.

The CDR3 region is CSVAGVGEQYF. CDR3 bases: TGCAGCGTTGCGGGAGTGGGTGAGCAGTACTTC. The gene calls are TRBV29-1 and TRBJ2-5, with D possibly matching TRBD2 (6 bases). This CDR3 has 11 amino acids. The germline CDR1 and CDR2 sequences are SQVTM and ANQGSEA. V gave up 4 bases and J gave up 11 bases, with 14 bases separating them.

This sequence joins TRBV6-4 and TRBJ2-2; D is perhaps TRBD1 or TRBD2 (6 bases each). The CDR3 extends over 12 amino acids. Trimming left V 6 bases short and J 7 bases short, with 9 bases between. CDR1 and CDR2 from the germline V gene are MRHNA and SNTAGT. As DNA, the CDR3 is TGTGCCAGCAGGGGGGGCGACGGGGAGCTGTTTTTT. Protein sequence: CASRGGDGELFF.

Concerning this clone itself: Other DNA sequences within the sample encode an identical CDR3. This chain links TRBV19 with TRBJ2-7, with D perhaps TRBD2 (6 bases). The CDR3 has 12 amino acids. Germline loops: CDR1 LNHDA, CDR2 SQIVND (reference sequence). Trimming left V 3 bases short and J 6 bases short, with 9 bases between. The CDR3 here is CASSIGGTEQYF. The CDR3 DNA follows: TGTGCCAGTAGTATCGGCGGGACCGAGCAGTACTTC. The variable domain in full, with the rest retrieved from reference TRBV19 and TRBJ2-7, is DGGITQSPKYLFRKEGQNVTLSCEQNLNHDAMYWYRQDPGQGLRLIYYSQIVNDFQKGDIAEGYSVSREKKESFPLTVTSAQKNPTAFYLCASSIGGTEQYFGPGTRLTVT.

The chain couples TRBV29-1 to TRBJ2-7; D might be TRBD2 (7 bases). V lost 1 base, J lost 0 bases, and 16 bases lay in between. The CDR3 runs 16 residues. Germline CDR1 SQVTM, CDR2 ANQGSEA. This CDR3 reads CSVEGRGGKSSYEQYF. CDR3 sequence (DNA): TGCAGCGTTGAAGGAAGGGGGGGGAAGAGCTCCTACGAGCAGTACTTC.

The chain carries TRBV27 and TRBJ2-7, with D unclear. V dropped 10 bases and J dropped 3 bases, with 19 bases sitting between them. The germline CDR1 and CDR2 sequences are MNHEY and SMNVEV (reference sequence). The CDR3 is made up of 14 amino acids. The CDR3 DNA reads TGTGCCACTGGCGAAACCCATCGTAACTACGAGCAGTACTTC. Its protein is CATGETHRNYEQYF.

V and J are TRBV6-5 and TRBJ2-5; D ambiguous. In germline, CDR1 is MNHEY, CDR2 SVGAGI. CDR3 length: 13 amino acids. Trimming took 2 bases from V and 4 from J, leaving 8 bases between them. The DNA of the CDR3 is TGTGCCAGCAGTTACGCCTGGACAGAGACCCAGTACTTC. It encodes CASSYAWTETQYF.

The CDR3 region has the DNA TGTGCCACCAGCCGGACAGGGATCTATGGCTACACCTTC. As protein: CATSRTGIYGYTF. The rearrangement links TRBV15 to TRBJ1-2; 8 nucleotides line up with TRBD1. Trimming removed 5 bases from V and 4 bases from J; junction bases left unmatched: 3. Germline V lookup: CDR1 LNHNV, CDR2 YYDKDF (reference sequence). The CDR3 covers 13 residues.

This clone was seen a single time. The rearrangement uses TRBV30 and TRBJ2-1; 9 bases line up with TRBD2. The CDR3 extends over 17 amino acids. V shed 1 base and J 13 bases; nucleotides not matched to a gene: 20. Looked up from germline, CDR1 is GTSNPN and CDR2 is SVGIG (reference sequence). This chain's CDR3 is CAWSEAPGTSTPRRQFF. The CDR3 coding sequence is TGTGCCTGGAGTGAAGCGCCCGGGACTAGCACCCCTCGCCGACAGTTCTTC.

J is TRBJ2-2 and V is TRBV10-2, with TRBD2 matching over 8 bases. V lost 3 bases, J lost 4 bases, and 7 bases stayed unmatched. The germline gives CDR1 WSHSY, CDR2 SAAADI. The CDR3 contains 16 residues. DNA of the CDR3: TGCGCCAGCAGTGACTTAGCGGGGCGGGTCACCGGGGAGCTGTTTTTT. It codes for CASSDLAGRVTGELFF.

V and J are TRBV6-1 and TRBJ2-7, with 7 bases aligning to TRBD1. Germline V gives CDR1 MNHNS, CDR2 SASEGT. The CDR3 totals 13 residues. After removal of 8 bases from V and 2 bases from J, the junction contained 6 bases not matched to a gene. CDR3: CASEGTETYEQYF. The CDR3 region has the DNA TGTGCCAGCGAAGGGACAGAGACCTACGAGCAGTACTTC.